A single sample is the source of the 18 T cell receptor beta chains below, sequenced in a study of T cell responses to AZD1222 COVID-19 vaccine. TCRdb's copy holds only in-frame clones and misses some; the assay was immunoSEQ multiplex PCR. The repertoire holds roughly 160,000 clones, with about nine tenths as singletons. This material consisted of peripheral blood, taken on day 0 of AZD1222 vaccination. All receptors derive from an adult in good health.

V gene TRBV6-5 combines with J gene TRBJ1-2, with TRBD1 identical over 7 bases. Germline CDR1 and CDR2: MNHEY and SVGAGI. This CDR3 has 15 residues. V gave up 0 bases and J gave up 4 bases; unmatched junction bases: 5. In DNA form, the CDR3 reads TGTGCCAGCAGTTACTCCGCAGGGGGTTCCTATGGCTACACCTTC. Translated: CASSYSAGGSYGYTF.

This clone was picked up one time. The genes are TRBV9 and TRBJ2-3, with D uncertain. This CDR3 region has 12 residues. The V end was cut by 0 bases, the J end by 7 bases, with 6 bases between. Germline CDR1 and CDR2: SGDLS and YYNGEE. The CDR3 spells CASSVGGNTQYF. CDR3 DNA: TGTGCCAGCAGCGTAGGGGGAAATACGCAGTATTTT.

This clone came up once. This chain uses TRBV28 with TRBJ1-2, with TRBD1 matching over 7 bases. The CDR3 extends over 18 amino acids. Germline V gene sequence: CDR1 MDHEN, CDR2 SYDVKM. V was pared by 5 bases and J by 1 base, with 16 bases of the junction left unmatched. The CDR3 sequence: CASSVKFYNRGINYGYTF. CDR3 nucleotides: TGTGCCAGCAGTGTAAAGTTCTATAACAGGGGAATTAACTATGGCTACACCTTC.

The chain uses TRBV2 and TRBJ1-6, with TRBD1 identical over 9 bases. CDR1 SNHLY and CDR2 FYNNEI come from the germline V gene. The V and J ends lost 6 bases and 9 bases, in that order; junction bases with no gene match: 9. This CDR3 has 15 residues. CDR3 DNA sequence: TGTGCCAGCAGGGGGACAGGGTTCCCGGCTTCACCCCTCCACTTT. The encoded protein is CASRGTGFPASPLHF.

The V call is TRBV6-4, the J call TRBJ2-3; the D gene is possibly TRBD2 (6 bases). Trimming shortened V by 0 bases and J by 3 bases, and 25 bases separated the two germline ends. The CDR3 extends over 20 amino acids. Germline assignment: CDR1 MRHNA and CDR2 SNTAGT. The CDR3, as DNA: TGTGCCAGCAGTGACTCTCCACTGGCTAGCGCCCCGACGGAGACAGATACGCAGTATTTT. Encoded protein: CASSDSPLASAPTETDTQYF.

CDR3 region: CASSAIGGAFF. The CDR3 region has the DNA TGTGCCAGCAGTGCTATTGGGGGGGCTTTCTTT. This chain links TRBV28 with TRBJ1-1; D might be TRBD1 (5 bases). The germline V gene has CDR1 MDHEN and CDR2 SYDVKM. The germline V and J ends were trimmed by 5 bases and 11 bases, with 12 bases remaining between them. There are 11 residues in the CDR3.

This chain joins TRBV14 and TRBJ2-3, with D possibly matching TRBD2 (6 bases). V lost 8 bases to trimming and J lost 10 bases, with 16 bases between them. This CDR3 has 12 residues. Germline-derived CDR1 and CDR2 are SGHDN and FVKESK. As DNA, the CDR3 is TGTGCCAGCGGACCTCTAGCGACGGCGCAGTATTTT. It codes for CASGPLATAQYF.

The chain employs TRBV5-1 and TRBJ2-2; D not resolved. The germline V and J ends were trimmed by 4 bases and 3 bases, with 10 bases remaining between them. Germline V lookup: CDR1 SGHRS, CDR2 YFSETQ. This CDR3 spans 14 amino acids. The CDR3 DNA is TGCGCCAGCAGCGCGGATCGTTACACCGGGGAGCTGTTTTTT. Translated, it gives CASSADRYTGELFF.

This sequence joins TRBV4-3 and TRBJ1-3; TRBD1 might be the D (6 bases). The germline V gene encodes CDR1 LGHNA and CDR2 YSLEER. This CDR3 has 20 residues. Trimming pared 1 base from V and 0 bases from J, leaving 22 bases between. The CDR3 here is CASSQAVVAPDSSSGNTIYF. The CDR3 nucleotides are TGCGCCAGCAGCCAAGCAGTTGTAGCCCCGGACAGCAGCTCTGGAAACACCATATATTTT.

The chain joins TRBV4-1 to TRBJ1-2, with D unclear. This CDR3 region has 17 residues. V dropped 0 bases and J dropped 1 base, with 15 bases sitting between them. Per the germline V gene, CDR1 is MGHRA and CDR2 is YSYEKL. The CDR3: CASSQDDGPDRNYGYTF. CDR3 nucleotide sequence: TGCGCCAGCAGCCAAGATGATGGCCCCGACCGTAACTATGGCTACACCTTC.

The chain combines TRBV29-1 with TRBJ2-7; D is possibly TRBD2 (7 bases). CDR1 is SQVTM, CDR2 ANQGSEA, per germline. The CDR3 loop spans 13 amino acids. V lost 4 bases, J lost 1 base, and 11 bases lay in between. CDR3 sequence (DNA): TGCAGCGTTGTCCGGGGGGCATCCTACGAGCAGTACTTC. Its protein is CSVVRGASYEQYF.

The rearrangement joins TRBV9 to TRBJ2-1; the match to TRBD2 covers 7 bases. The trim removed 3 bases at V and 6 bases at J, leaving 12 bases unmatched. The length of the CDR3 is 16 residues. Germline V CDR1 and CDR2: SGDLS, YYNGEE. This CDR3 is CASSGSLYRGVNEQFF. The CDR3 nucleotides read TGTGCCAGCAGCGGATCACTTTACCGGGGGGTCAATGAGCAGTTCTTC.

The chain employs TRBV6-5 and TRBJ1-1; 8 bases line up with TRBD1. With 5 bases clipped from V and 5 bases from J, the junction kept 4 bases outside the gene matches. In germline, CDR1 is MNHEY, CDR2 SVGAGI. The CDR3 spans 13 residues. The DNA for the CDR3 is TGTGCCAGCAGTATTTACAGGGGGACTGAAGCTTTCTTT. It specifies CASSIYRGTEAFF.

The chain recombines TRBV2 with TRBJ1-5, with TRBD1 as a possible D gene (5 bases). CDR3 size: 12 residues. Germline V lookup: CDR1 SNHLY, CDR2 FYNNEI. V was cut by 11 bases and J by 7 bases, with 15 bases left in between. CDR3 nucleotides: TGTGCCGGTGGACTTAGGGGACAGCCCCAGCATTTT. Amino acid sequence: CAGGLRGQPQHF.

The rearrangement joins TRBV7-2 to TRBJ2-7; a possible D gene is TRBD2 (5 bases). V was shortened by 5 bases and J by 4 bases, with 18 bases between the two germline ends. CDR3 length: 15 residues. CDR1 is SGHTA, CDR2 FQGNSA, per germline. CDR3 nucleotides: TGTGCCAGCAGCGCTACCACCCTGGGAGCTTACGAGCAGTACTTC. Residues: CASSATTLGAYEQYF.

CDR3 sequence reads: CASSPWSENYGYTF. The CDR3 DNA reads TGTGCCAGCAGCCCCTGGTCAGAAAACTATGGCTACACCTTC. The chain is built from TRBV11-3 and TRBJ1-2; D gene unclear. Trimming removed 5 bases at V and 2 bases at J, with 12 bases between. This CDR3 comprises 14 residues. The germline V gene encodes CDR1 SGHNT and CDR2 YENEEA. The full variable domain, rest sourced from reference TRBV11-3 and TRBJ1-2, is EAGVVQSPRYKIIEKKQPVAFWCNPISGHNTLYWYLQNLGQGPELLIRYENEEAVDDSQLPKDRFSAERLKGVDSTLKIQPAELGDSAVYLCASSPWSENYGYTFGSGTRLTVV.

The rearrangement joins TRBV11-2 to TRBJ1-3; D not certain. The CDR3 has 17 amino acids. Between the trimmed V and J ends, which lost 1 base and 3 bases, there was a span of 16 bases. In germline, CDR1 is SGHAT, CDR2 FQNNGV. The DNA for the CDR3 is TGTGCCAGCAGCTTAGTCCCCTGGACTAGAAATGGAAACACCATATATTTT. Translation gives CASSLVPWTRNGNTIYF.

A remark on this clone: A read error may produce the germline difference seen at one junction end. The rearrangement uses TRBV7-7 and TRBJ1-1; D gene ambiguous. Germline V gene sequence: CDR1 SSHAT, CDR2 FNYEAQ (reference sequence). This CDR3 region has 13 residues. CDR3: CASSFRVGTEAFF. Written as DNA, the CDR3 is TGTGCTAGCAGCTTCCGAGTGGGCACTGAAGCTTTCTTT. Using reference TRBV7-7 and TRBJ1-1 for the parts outside the CDR3, the full variable domain is GAGVSQSPRYKVTKRGQDVTLRCDPISSHATLYWYQQALGQGPEFLTYFNYEAQPDKSGLPSDRFSAERPEGSISTLTIQRTEQRDSAMYRCASSFRVGTEAFFGQGTRLTVV.